The clone carrying this TCR beta chain was seen ten or more times. Antigen unknown. Trimming removed 7 bases from V and 6 bases from J, with 13 bases in between. CDR1 MDHEN and CDR2 SYDVKM come from the germline V gene. The CDR3 is 13 amino acids. The sample comes from a study of T cell repertoires in cytomegalovirus infection. MiXCR was run by TCRdb on the reads, yielding one entry per CDR3 protein. The data show about 69,000 distinct CDR3 sequences, about 29% seen once. The TCR sequence derives from a human donor in good health (CMV status not recorded). Some clones in this sample may be carry-over from other donors' samples. The specimen was CD8+ T cells from cultured PBMCs, collected from culture after CMV antigen stimulation. The chain has TRBV28 and TRBJ1-5; possible D gene TRBD1, 6 bases. The CDR3 reads CASIAGGVQPQHF. In DNA form, the CDR3 reads TGTGCCAGCATTGCGGGGGGCGTTCAGCCCCAGCATTTT.